One sample yielded the 5 T cell receptor beta chains listed below, sequenced in a study of OX40 agonist ivuxolimab in advanced cancers. The library was generated by the immunoSEQ multiplex PCR assay. In its TCRdb copy, this immuneACCESS table keeps in-frame sequences only and misses some clones. Where compared with another copy, unresolved V genes explain less than half of these, and the others have no known cause. The sample has about 85,000 clones on record, 65% to 90% of them singletons. The biggest ten clones account for roughly 1.9% of the sample. The sequencing here drew on CD4+ or CD8+ T cells sorted from blood, taken in a trial of the OX40 agonist ivuxolimab. The origin of the receptors is an adult with an advanced solid tumor such as melanoma, head and neck, liver or kidney cancer.

The J gene is TRBJ1-2, the V gene TRBV6-6; weak D call: TRBD1 (6 bases). The germline V gene has CDR1 MNHNY and CDR2 SVGAGI (reference sequence). The length of the CDR3 is 14 residues. Trimming left V 2 bases short and J 4 bases short, with 11 bases between. The CDR3 sequence is CASSYGGAGYGYTF. CDR3 nucleotide sequence: TGTGCCAGCAGTTACGGGGGCGCCGGCTATGGCTACACCTTC.

The CDR3 sequence: CASSVSGAGGPFSTDTQYF. Written as DNA, the CDR3 is TGTGCCAGCAGCGTATCAGGAGCGGGGGGCCCCTTTAGCACAGATACGCAGTATTTT. This sequence joins TRBV9 and TRBJ2-3; 9 positions match TRBD2. The CDR3 covers 19 residues. With V trimmed by 1 base and J by 0 bases, 12 bases remained unmatched. The germline V gene encodes CDR1 SGDLS and CDR2 YYNGEE.

This chain uses TRBV30 with TRBJ1-4, with unresolved D. This CDR3 is built from 14 residues. Trimming took 5 bases from V and 3 from J, leaving 13 bases between them. Germline V CDR1 and CDR2: GTSNPN, SVGIG (reference sequence). CDR3 amino acids: CAWGPGVANEKLFF. CDR3 coding DNA: TGTGCCTGGGGTCCCGGTGTGGCTAATGAAAAACTGTTTTTT.

The gene calls are TRBV4-3 and TRBJ2-2, with a weak D call TRBD2 (5 bases). Trimming pared 2 bases from V and 1 base from J, leaving 11 bases between. Germline V gives CDR1 LGHNA, CDR2 YSLEER. This CDR3 is 16 amino acids long. CDR3 loop: CASSQNPGENTGELFF. The CDR3 DNA reads as TGCGCCAGCAGCCAAAACCCCGGGGAGAACACCGGGGAGCTGTTTTTT.

The V gene is TRBV2, the J gene TRBJ2-3; 9 bases match TRBD2. Germline loops: CDR1 SNHLY, CDR2 FYNNEI. The CDR3 is 17 amino acids. With 6 bases clipped from V and 0 bases from J, the junction kept 10 bases outside the gene matches. CDR3 loop: CASRGGGALYSTDTQYF. Written as DNA, the CDR3 is TGTGCCAGCAGGGGCGGGGGGGCCCTCTATAGCACAGATACGCAGTATTTT.